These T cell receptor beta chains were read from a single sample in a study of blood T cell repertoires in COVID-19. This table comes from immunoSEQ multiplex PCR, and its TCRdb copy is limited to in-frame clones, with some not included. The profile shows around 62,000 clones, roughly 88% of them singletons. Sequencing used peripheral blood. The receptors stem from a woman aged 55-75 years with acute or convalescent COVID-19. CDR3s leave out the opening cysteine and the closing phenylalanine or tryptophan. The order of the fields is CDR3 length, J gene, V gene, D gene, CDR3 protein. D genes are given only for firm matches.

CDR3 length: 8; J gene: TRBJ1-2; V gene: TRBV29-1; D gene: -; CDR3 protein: SGSRDGYT
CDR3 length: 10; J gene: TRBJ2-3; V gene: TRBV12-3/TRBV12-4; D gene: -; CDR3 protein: ASSPRGDTQY
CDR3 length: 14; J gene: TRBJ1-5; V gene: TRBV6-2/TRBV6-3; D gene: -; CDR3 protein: ASSLWGRRGVQPQH
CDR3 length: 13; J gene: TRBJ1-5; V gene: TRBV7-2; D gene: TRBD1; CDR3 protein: ASSFPGQSNQPQH
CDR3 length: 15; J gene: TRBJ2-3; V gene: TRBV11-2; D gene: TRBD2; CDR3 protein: ASSALTSGVATDTQY
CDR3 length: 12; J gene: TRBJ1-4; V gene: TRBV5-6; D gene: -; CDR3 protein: ASSFGGDNEKLF
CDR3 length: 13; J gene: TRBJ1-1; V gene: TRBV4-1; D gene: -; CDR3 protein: ASSQDSTGNTEAF
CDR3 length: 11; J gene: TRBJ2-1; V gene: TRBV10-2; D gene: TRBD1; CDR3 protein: ASSQGQLGQQF
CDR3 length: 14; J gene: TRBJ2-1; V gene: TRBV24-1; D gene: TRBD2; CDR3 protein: ATSDTSGGAYNEQF
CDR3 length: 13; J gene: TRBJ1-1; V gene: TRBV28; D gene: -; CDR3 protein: ASSSGKRMNTEAF
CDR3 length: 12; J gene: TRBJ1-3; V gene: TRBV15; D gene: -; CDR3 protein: ATRGYSAGNTIY
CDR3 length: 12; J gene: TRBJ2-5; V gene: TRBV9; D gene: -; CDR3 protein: ASSVSGAQETQY
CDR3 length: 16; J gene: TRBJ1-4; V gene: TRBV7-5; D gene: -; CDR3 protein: ARSLDIISQGHNEKLF
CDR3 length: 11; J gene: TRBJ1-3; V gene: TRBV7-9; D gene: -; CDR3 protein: ASSLGPRDTIY
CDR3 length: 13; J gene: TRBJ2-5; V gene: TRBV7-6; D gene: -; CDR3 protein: ASSLGGVGQETQY
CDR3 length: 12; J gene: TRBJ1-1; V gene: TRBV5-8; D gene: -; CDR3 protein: ASKLGHPNTEAF
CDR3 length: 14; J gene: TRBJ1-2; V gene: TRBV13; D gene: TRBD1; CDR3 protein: ASSAPGNRGRDGYT
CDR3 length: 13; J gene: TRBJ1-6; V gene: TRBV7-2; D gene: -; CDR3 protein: ASSLDQGGNSPLH
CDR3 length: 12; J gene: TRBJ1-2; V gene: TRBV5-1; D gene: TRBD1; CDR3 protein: ASSRDRSQYGYT
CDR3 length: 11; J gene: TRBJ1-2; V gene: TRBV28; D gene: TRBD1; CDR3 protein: ASTLGQNYGYT
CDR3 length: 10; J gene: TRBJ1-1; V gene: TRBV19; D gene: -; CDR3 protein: ASEQGNTEAF
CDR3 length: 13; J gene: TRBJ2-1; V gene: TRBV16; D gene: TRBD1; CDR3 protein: ASSRQGDLYNEQF
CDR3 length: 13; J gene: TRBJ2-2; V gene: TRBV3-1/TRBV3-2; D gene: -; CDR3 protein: ASSQVGVSAGELF
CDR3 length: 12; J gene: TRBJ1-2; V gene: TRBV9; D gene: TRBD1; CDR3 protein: ASSGGQGVGGYT
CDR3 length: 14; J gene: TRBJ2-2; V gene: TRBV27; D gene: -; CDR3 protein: ASSFRLLGGTGELF
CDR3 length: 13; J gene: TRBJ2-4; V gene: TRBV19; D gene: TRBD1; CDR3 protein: ASSRDSVGKNIQY
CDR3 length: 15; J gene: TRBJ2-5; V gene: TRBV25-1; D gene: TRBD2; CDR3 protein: ASGGGSGSNIVETQY
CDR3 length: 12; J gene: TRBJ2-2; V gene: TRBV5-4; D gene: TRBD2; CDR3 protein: ASSPGGPTGELF
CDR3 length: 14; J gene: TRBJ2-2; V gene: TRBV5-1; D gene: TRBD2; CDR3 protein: ASSSSGLANTGELF
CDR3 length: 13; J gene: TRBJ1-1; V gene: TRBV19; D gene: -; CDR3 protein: ASSPNGRVNTEAF
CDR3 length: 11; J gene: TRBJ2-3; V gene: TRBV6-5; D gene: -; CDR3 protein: ASSSLVPDTQY
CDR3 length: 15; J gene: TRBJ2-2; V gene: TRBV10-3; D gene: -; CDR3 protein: AISDLPGEKDTGELF
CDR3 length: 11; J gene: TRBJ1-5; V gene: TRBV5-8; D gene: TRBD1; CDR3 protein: ASSLRGRQPQH
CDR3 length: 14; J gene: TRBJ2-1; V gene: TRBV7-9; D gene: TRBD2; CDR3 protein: ASSLGLAGPYNEQF
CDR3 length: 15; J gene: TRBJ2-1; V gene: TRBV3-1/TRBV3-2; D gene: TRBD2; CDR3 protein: ASSPRGLAGSRGEQF
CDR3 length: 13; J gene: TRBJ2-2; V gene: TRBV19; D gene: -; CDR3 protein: ASSPTGRRTGELF
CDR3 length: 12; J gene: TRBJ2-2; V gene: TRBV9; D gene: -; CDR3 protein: ASSVVERTGELF
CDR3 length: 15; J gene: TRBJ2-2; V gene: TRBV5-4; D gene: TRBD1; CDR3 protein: ASSLEPPTGSTGELF
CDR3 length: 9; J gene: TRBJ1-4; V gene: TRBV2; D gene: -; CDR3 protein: ASSEKRKLF
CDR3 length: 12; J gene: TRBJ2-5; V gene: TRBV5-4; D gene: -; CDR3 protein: ASSLGQGFETQY
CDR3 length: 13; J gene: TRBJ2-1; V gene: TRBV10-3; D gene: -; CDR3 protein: AISEGQGTYNEQF
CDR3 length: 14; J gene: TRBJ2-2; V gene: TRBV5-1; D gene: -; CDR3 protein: ASSLRPGALTGELF
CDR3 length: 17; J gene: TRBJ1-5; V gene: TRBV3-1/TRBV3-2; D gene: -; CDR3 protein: ASSQSSLGGLGGNQPQH
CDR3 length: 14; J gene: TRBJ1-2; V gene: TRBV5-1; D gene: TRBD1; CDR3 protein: ASSPGQSFTFYGYT
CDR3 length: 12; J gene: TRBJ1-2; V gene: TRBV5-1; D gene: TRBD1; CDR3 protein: ASSLTGGGYGYT
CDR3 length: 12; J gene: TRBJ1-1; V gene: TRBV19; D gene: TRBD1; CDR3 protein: ASGSDRDRTEAF
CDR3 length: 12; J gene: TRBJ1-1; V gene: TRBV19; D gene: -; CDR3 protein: ASSIRGTNTEAF
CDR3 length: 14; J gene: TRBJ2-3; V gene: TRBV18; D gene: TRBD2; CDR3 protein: ASSPQVAGGTDTQY
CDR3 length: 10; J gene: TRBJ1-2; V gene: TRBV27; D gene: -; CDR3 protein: ASSQGRGVYT
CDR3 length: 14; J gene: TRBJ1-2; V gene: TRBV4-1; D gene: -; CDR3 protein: ASSQDYGGEDYGYT
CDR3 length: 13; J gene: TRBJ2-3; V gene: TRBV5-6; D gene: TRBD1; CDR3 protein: ASSPDRVPADTQY
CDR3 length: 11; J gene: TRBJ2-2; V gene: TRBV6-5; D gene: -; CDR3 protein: ASTPGGTGELF
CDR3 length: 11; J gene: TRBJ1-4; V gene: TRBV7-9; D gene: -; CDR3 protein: ASSLRGNEKLF
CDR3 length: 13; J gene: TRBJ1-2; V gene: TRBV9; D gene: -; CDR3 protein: ASSVLVSTSYGYT
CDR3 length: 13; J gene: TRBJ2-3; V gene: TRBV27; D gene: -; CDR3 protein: ASSPQYTSTDTQY
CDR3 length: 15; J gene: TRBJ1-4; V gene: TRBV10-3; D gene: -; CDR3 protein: AISESRVSGFGEKLF
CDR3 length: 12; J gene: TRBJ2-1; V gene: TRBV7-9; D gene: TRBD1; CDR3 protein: ASSGDRGLNEQF
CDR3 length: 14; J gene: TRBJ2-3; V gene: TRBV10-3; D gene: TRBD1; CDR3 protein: AISDQQGWDADTQY
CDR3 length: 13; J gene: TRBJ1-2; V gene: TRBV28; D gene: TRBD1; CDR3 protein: ASSTTGTGGPTAT
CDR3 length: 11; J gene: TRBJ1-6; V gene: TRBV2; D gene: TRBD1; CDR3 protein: ASRDRENSPLH